The T cell receptor (beta chain) under discussion was sequenced for a study of T cells in Graves' hyperthyroidism and ophthalmopathy. This clonotype was found many times. CDR1 is ENHRY, CDR2 SYGVKD, per germline. V was shortened by 3 bases and J by 5 bases, with 11 bases between the two germline ends. This CDR3 is 14 amino acids long. Authors of the study amplified TCR beta CDR3 regions from RNA transcripts. HTBI primers were used for first-round RT-PCR of the TCR CDR3. TCRdb recomputed calls from the multiplex PCR reads with MiXCR, one row per CDR3 protein. The table includes hundreds of thousands of distinct CDR3 sequences, about 14% detected once.

The sequence came from a young man with Graves' ophthalmopathy. Material: blood. This chain connects TRBV10-3 to TRBJ1-5; no firm D call. CDR3 sequence: CAISERMSDQPQHF. The CDR3 DNA reads as TGTGCCATCAGTGAACGAATGTCCGATCAGCCCCAGCATTTT.